Below are 27 T cell receptor beta chains sequenced from a single sample in a study of blood T cells in healthy people across ages. Primed by a sample-barcoded 5' primer and a J-beta primer mix, a second PCR proceeded for about 6 to 11 cycles. TCRdb re-analysed the 5' RACE reads in MiXCR, keeping a single row per CDR3 protein. The sample comprises about a million distinct CDR3 sequences, 48% of which are singletons, and roughly an eighth rests with the top ten. Sequencing was carried out using blood. These receptors originate from a man between 25 and 39 years old in good health.

The V and J genes are TRBV12-3 or TRBV12-4 and TRBJ2-7; a weak D match, TRBD1 (6 bases). The CDR3 totals 14 residues. Trimming shortened V by 1 base and J by 3 bases, and 10 bases separated the two germline ends. CDR3 DNA sequence: TGTGCCAGCAGTTTAGACAGGGTTGTCTACGAGCAGTACTTC. It specifies CASSLDRVVYEQYF.

This clonotype was seen a few times. V usage is TRBV7-9 and J usage is TRBJ2-3, with no clear D. The CDR3 length is 13 residues. From germline, CDR1 is SEHNR and CDR2 FQNEAQ (reference sequence). Trimming took 7 bases from V and 3 from J, leaving 11 bases between them. In DNA form, the CDR3 reads TGTGCCAGCAATACCGTGGGGACAGATACGCAGTATTTT. The encoded protein is CASNTVGTDTQYF.

V usage is TRBV18 and J usage is TRBJ2-7; 8 bases align to TRBD1. Losses at the gene ends were 6 bases for V and 2 bases for J; bases not matched to a gene: 9. The CDR3 loop spans 15 amino acids. The germline CDR1 and CDR2 sequences are KGHSH and LQKENI. The CDR3 DNA sequence: TGTGCCAGCTCCCGTCCGGGACAGGACGCCTACGAGCAGTACTTC. It codes for CASSRPGQDAYEQYF.

This clonotype was counted ten times or more. V usage is TRBV12-3 or TRBV12-4 and J usage is TRBJ1-2, with D unclear. V lost 1 base and J 0 bases, leaving 12 bases between the germline ends. The CDR3 runs 16 residues. The CDR3, as DNA: TGTGCCAGCAGTTTAGGGCACGGATCGTCTAACTATGGCTACACCTTC. The encoded protein is CASSLGHGSSNYGYTF.

The chain joins TRBV7-2 to TRBJ2-5; 8 nucleotides agree with TRBD2. The junction had 6 bases not matched to a gene; V was cut back by 7 bases and J by 5 bases. CDR3 length: 13 residues. From germline, CDR1 is SGHTA and CDR2 FQGNSA. CDR3 DNA sequence: TGTGCCAGCAACCAAGGACTAGCTGAGACCCAGTACTTC. Its protein is CASNQGLAETQYF.

The CDR3, as DNA: TGTGCCAGCATAGGGGGGGACAGGGGAAACTACGAGCAGTACTTC. It codes for CASIGGDRGNYEQYF. V gene TRBV28 combines with J gene TRBJ2-7; 10 bases are a match to TRBD1. Germline V gene lookup returns CDR1 MDHEN and CDR2 SYDVKM. The CDR3 totals 15 residues. The V segment lost 7 bases and the J segment 3 bases; nucleotides outside the gene matches: 9.

There are a few counts of this clonotype. The chain uses TRBV12-3 or TRBV12-4 and TRBJ1-2, with 12 nucleotides matching TRBD1. Trimming at V came to 3 bases and at J to 4 bases, leaving 6 bases not matched to a gene. The CDR3 length is 16 residues. The CDR3, as DNA: TGTGCCAGCAGTTTGGGACAGGGGGCTTTTTCCTATGGCTACACCTTC. This translates into CASSLGQGAFSYGYTF.

V gene TRBV3-1 combines with J gene TRBJ2-2, with 10 bases identical to TRBD1. CDR1 and CDR2 (germline): LGHDT, YNNKEL (reference sequence). The CDR3 extends over 12 amino acids. After removal of 11 bases from V and 6 bases from J, the junction contained 3 bases not matched to a gene. For the CDR3, the DNA is TGTGCCGTGACAGGGGGCGCCGGGGAGCTGTTTTTT. It is translated as CAVTGGAGELFF.

V gene TRBV18 combines with J gene TRBJ1-5; possible D gene TRBD1, 5 bases. V lost 5 bases to trimming and J lost 3 bases, with 14 bases between them. In germline, CDR1 is KGHSH, CDR2 LQKENI. The CDR3 loop spans 15 amino acids. In nucleotides, the CDR3 is TGTGCCAGCTCATCGGACTGGGACTACAATCAGCCCCAGCATTTT. Residues: CASSSDWDYNQPQHF.

V gene TRBV6-6 combines with J gene TRBJ2-7; the match to TRBD2 covers 8 bases. J gave up 2 bases and V 8 bases, and 2 bases lay outside the gene matches. The CDR3 has 12 residues. Looked up from germline, CDR1 is MNHNY and CDR2 is SVGAGI (reference sequence). The CDR3 coding sequence is TGTGCCAGCGATAGCGGGACCTACGAGCAGTACTTC. Translation gives CASDSGTYEQYF.

This chain links TRBV9 with TRBJ2-4; the D gene is possibly TRBD2 (7 bases). The DNA end lines up better with TRBJ2-7; the J call may be wrong. The CDR3 extends over 18 amino acids. CDR1 and CDR2 (germline): SGDLS, YYNGEE. The DNA for the CDR3 is TGTGCCAGCAGCGCCGGCCCTGGGGGGGGCCTCCACTTTTACGAGCAGTACTTC. This sequence encodes CASSAGPGGGLHFYEQYF.

About this clonotype itself: This may be a read error, as it is one base from a much larger clone. The chain has TRBV4-3 and TRBJ2-1; TRBD1 is a possible D gene (5 bases). The CDR3 covers 17 residues. CDR1 is LGHNA, CDR2 YSLEER, per germline. V lost 5 bases and J lost 2, with 19 bases in between. The CDR3 nucleotides read TGCGCCAGCAGCAGAATGTCTCCAGGGTTAACCTACAATGAGCAGTTCTTC. Translating it yields CASSRMSPGLTYNEQFF.

The rearrangement uses TRBV7-9 and TRBJ2-5; D is perhaps TRBD1 (6 bases). The CDR3 consists of 16 residues. The germline V gene has CDR1 SEHNR and CDR2 FQNEAQ (reference sequence). Trimming removed 5 bases at V and 2 bases at J, with 18 bases between. This chain's CDR3 is CASSPPGHLIQETQYF. In DNA, the CDR3 is TGTGCCAGCAGCCCGCCGGGACACCTTATTCAAGAGACCCAGTACTTC. Complete variable domain (other parts from reference TRBV7-9 and TRBJ2-5): DTGVSQNPRHKITKRGQNVTFRCDPISEHNRLYWYRQTLGQGPEFLTYFQNEAQLEKSRLLSDRFSAERPKGSFSTLEIQRTEQGDSAMYLCASSPPGHLIQETQYFGPGTRLLVL.

Ten or more counts support this clonotype. This chain connects TRBV29-1 to TRBJ1-2; D is undetermined. Germline CDR1 is SQVTM and CDR2 is ANQGSEA. The CDR3 sequence is 12 residues long. V dropped 6 bases and J dropped 0 bases, with 8 bases sitting between them. The CDR3 spells CSVRGANYGYTF. The CDR3 bases are TGCAGCGTCCGGGGAGCTAACTATGGCTACACCTTC.

V and J are TRBV29-1 and TRBJ1-2; perhaps TRBD1 as D (5 bases). The CDR3 runs 11 residues. Germline CDR1 is SQVTM and CDR2 is ANQGSEA. Trimming removed 6 bases from V and 4 bases from J, with 9 bases in between. CDR3 residues: CSVGVSYGYTF. Here the CDR3 DNA reads TGCAGCGTAGGGGTTAGCTATGGCTACACCTTC.

This clonotype was detected a few times. V and J are TRBV5-1 and TRBJ2-2, with D possibly matching TRBD2 (5 bases). Germline V lookup: CDR1 SGHRS, CDR2 YFSETQ. The CDR3 consists of 15 residues. V dropped 1 base and J dropped 3 bases, with 10 bases sitting between them. The CDR3 DNA reads TGCGCCAGCAGCTTGTCTAGCTTCGACACCGGGGAGCTGTTTTTT. Amino acids: CASSLSSFDTGELFF.

The chain carries TRBV7-2 and TRBJ2-3; D unresolved. The CDR3 contains 17 residues. V gave up 1 base and J gave up 0 bases, with 14 bases separating them. Germline lookup yields CDR1 SGHTA and CDR2 FQGNSA. CDR3 sequence reads: CASSLVPDTPSTDTQYF. CDR3 in DNA: TGTGCCAGCAGCTTAGTCCCAGACACCCCTAGCACAGATACGCAGTATTTT.

This clonotype was counted between two and nine times. This rearrangement joins TRBV2 to TRBJ2-7, with TRBD1 matching 7 bases. The ends lost 6 bases at V and 2 bases at J; junction bases unmatched: 4. The CDR3 covers 13 residues. Looked up from germline, CDR1 is SNHLY and CDR2 is FYNNEI. In nucleotides, the CDR3 is TGTGCCAGCAGACGGGACAGCCCCTACGAGCAGTACTTC. Translating it yields CASRRDSPYEQYF.

This clonotype was seen only once. The chain combines TRBV10-3 with TRBJ2-5, with D possibly TRBD1 on 5 matching bases. V gave up 2 bases and J gave up 8 bases, with 12 bases separating them. Germline CDR1 reads ENHRY; CDR2 reads SYGVKD. This CDR3 has 13 amino acids. The CDR3 protein is CAISERTQGTQYF. In nucleotides, the CDR3 is TGTGCCATCAGTGAGAGGACCCAGGGTACCCAGTACTTC.

This clonotype was observed a handful of times. One end of the junction does not line up with germline, which may come from a read error. The CDR3 loop reads CSANGGATEAFF. The CDR3 DNA is TGCAGCGCTAACGGGGGGGCGACTGAAGCTTTCTTT. The rearrangement joins TRBV20-1 to TRBJ1-1; D might be TRBD1 (6 bases). Germline CDR1 and CDR2: DFQATT and SNEGSKA (reference sequence). This CDR3 has 12 amino acids.

This chain joins TRBV12-3 or TRBV12-4 and TRBJ1-5; the D is unclear. This CDR3 is 14 amino acids long. V was pared by 3 bases and J by 5 bases, with 11 bases between. The CDR3 loop reads CASSLGQAHQPQHF. In DNA form, the CDR3 reads TGTGCCAGCAGTTTGGGTCAGGCCCATCAGCCCCAGCATTTT.

This rearrangement joins TRBV20-1 to TRBJ2-1; 7 bases map to TRBD2. Looked up from germline, CDR1 is DFQATT and CDR2 is SNEGSKA (reference sequence). The junction had 5 bases not matched to a gene; V was cut back by 0 bases and J by 6 bases. CDR3 size: 14 residues. The CDR3 sequence: CSARDGRVSNEQFF. DNA of the CDR3: TGCAGTGCTAGAGATGGGAGGGTGAGCAATGAGCAGTTCTTC.

The CDR3 region has the DNA TGTGCCAGCAGCGTAGGCCCAACCTCTGGGAATGAGCAGTTCTTC. Translating gives CASSVGPTSGNEQFF. The genes are TRBV9 and TRBJ2-1; D is undetermined. V was cut by 0 bases and J by 7 bases, with 14 bases left in between. The CDR3 covers 15 residues. CDR1 is SGDLS, CDR2 YYNGEE, per germline.

The rearrangement uses TRBV20-1 and TRBJ2-1, with D hard to call. The V and J ends lost 3 bases and 4 bases respectively, with 13 bases between them. The length of the CDR3 is 14 residues. The germline V gene encodes CDR1 DFQATT and CDR2 SNEGSKA (reference sequence). In nucleotides, the CDR3 is TGCAGTGCTAGGGACCGCGGCGTATACAATGAGCAGTTCTTC. Amino acids: CSARDRGVYNEQFF.

This clonotype appeared many times. This chain connects TRBV3-1 to TRBJ2-6; D possibly corresponds to TRBD1 (6 bases). This CDR3 contains 20 residues. V was trimmed by 0 bases and J by 0 bases, leaving 18 bases between them. The germline V gene encodes CDR1 LGHDT and CDR2 YNNKEL (reference sequence). The DNA of the CDR3 is TGTGCCAGCAGCCAAGATTTATGGGGGCGCGCTTACTCTGGGGCCAACGTCCTGACTTTC. It codes for CASSQDLWGRAYSGANVLTF.

J is TRBJ2-3 and V is TRBV9; D ambiguous. The CDR3 runs 14 residues. Per the germline V gene, CDR1 is SGDLS and CDR2 is YYNGEE. Trimming shortened V by 0 bases and J by 2 bases, and 7 bases separated the two germline ends. In nucleotides, the CDR3 is TGTGCCAGCAGCGTAGTGGCTGACACAGATACGCAGTATTTT. Translating gives CASSVVADTDTQYF.

The CDR3 region has the DNA TGTGCCAGCAGTGAGACGGGGGGTCCCTACAATGAGCAGTTCTTC. Translating it yields CASSETGGPYNEQFF. This chain connects TRBV2 to TRBJ2-1, with 7 bases fitting TRBD2. Germline CDR1 reads SNHLY; CDR2 reads FYNNEI. The CDR3 length is 15 residues. V shed 3 bases and J 2 bases; nucleotides not matched to a gene: 4. Full variable domain (outside the CDR3, taken from reference TRBV2 and TRBJ2-1): EPEVTQTPSHQVTQMGQEVILRCVPISNHLYFYWYRQILGQKVEFLVSFYNNEISEKSEIFDDQFSVERPDGSNFTLKIRSTKLEDSAMYFCASSETGGPYNEQFFGPGTRLTVL.